This entry describes one TCR beta chain. The data were obtained in a study of blood T cell repertoires in COVID-19. Assay: immunoSEQ multiplex PCR; the TCRdb copy retains only in-frame clones and omits some. The table shows about 260,000 clones, with approximately 79% occurring only once. CDR1 and CDR2 from the germline V gene are SGHNT and YYREEE (reference sequence). This CDR3 is 14 amino acids long. The junction had 3 bases not matched to a gene; V was cut back by 4 bases and J by 4 bases. The TCR originated in a man aged 30 to 39 with acute COVID-19. This rearrangement joins TRBV5-4 to TRBJ1-5, with TRBD1 matching over 9 bases. Sequencing input: PBMCs or T cells enriched from blood (not recorded which). Here the CDR3 DNA reads TGTGCCAGCAGCATAGGGACAGGGAATCAGCCCCAGCATTTT. This translates into CASSIGTGNQPQHF. Full variable domain (remainder filled in from reference TRBV5-4 and TRBJ1-5): ETGVTQSPTHLIKTRGQQVTLRCSSQSGHNTVSWYQQALGQGPQFIFQYYREEENGRGNFPPRFSGLQFPNYSSELNVNALELDDSALYLCASSIGTGNQPQHFGDGTRLSIL.